Listed below are T cell receptor beta chains from one sample, sequenced in a study of T cell responses to AZD1222 COVID-19 vaccine. Assay used: immunoSEQ multiplex PCR; TCRdb lists only in-frame clones, some missing. The sample lists around 140,000 clones; 85% to 90% were seen once. The sequencing here drew on peripheral blood, taken 28 days after the second AZD1222 dose. These receptors originate from an adult who received the AZD1222 COVID-19 vaccine. CDR3s include the opening cysteine and the closing phenylalanine or tryptophan. D genes are given only for firm matches. Rows may omit the clone size; those that give it use once, few, many or a size class.

abundance | j_gene | d_gene | v_gene | CDR3aa | CDR3nt
. | TRBJ2-1 | . | TRBV10-3 | CAISESELEQFF | TGTGCCATCAGTGAGTCGGAACTTGAGCAGTTCTTC
. | TRBJ2-5 | TRBD2 | TRBV3-1/TRBV3-2 | CASSQRGEETQYF | TGTGCCAGCAGTCAGCGGGGGGAAGAGACCCAGTACTTC
. | TRBJ2-2 | . | TRBV4-2 | CASSQDQGAGELFF | TGTGCCAGCAGCCAAGATCAGGGTGCCGGGGAGCTGTTTTTT
. | TRBJ1-5 | . | TRBV10-2 | CASSEKVGQQHF | TGCGCCAGCAGTGAAAAAGTAGGTCAACAGCATTTT
. | TRBJ1-2 | . | TRBV27 | CASSLYGADGYTF | TGTGCCAGCAGTTTATACGGGGCCGATGGCTACACCTTC
. | TRBJ1-1 | . | TRBV6-5 | CASSPQDKNTEAFF | TGTGCCAGCAGTCCCCAGGACAAGAACACTGAAGCTTTCTTT
once | TRBJ2-5 | . | TRBV2 | CASSPQETQYF | TGTGCCAGCAGCCCCCAAGAGACCCAGTACTTC
. | TRBJ1-6 | . | TRBV30 | CATPDGSSYNSPLHF | TGTGCCACCCCGGACGGCAGCTCCTATAATTCACCCCTCCACTTT
. | TRBJ1-4 | TRBD1 | TRBV5-1 | CASSLETGAEKLFF | TGCGCCAGCAGCTTGGAGACAGGGGCTGAAAAACTGTTTTTT
. | TRBJ1-5 | . | TRBV16 | CASSQIVTRSNQPQHF | TGTGCCAGCAGCCAAATAGTTACCAGAAGCAATCAGCCCCAGCATTTT
. | TRBJ1-2 | . | TRBV6-5 | CASSAGPDGYTF | TGTGCCAGCAGCGCGGGTCCGGATGGCTACACCTTC
. | TRBJ1-4 | TRBD1 | TRBV29-1 | CSAGGQGEKLFF | TGCAGCGCCGGGGGACAGGGGGAAAAACTGTTTTTT
few | TRBJ2-7 | . | TRBV9 | CASSPRPGPEQYF | TGTGCCAGCAGCCCGCGGCCGGGACCGGAGCAGTACTTC
. | TRBJ2-1 | . | TRBV4-1 | CASSQDYSELYNEQFF | TGCGCCAGCAGCCAAGATTACAGCGAGCTCTACAATGAGCAGTTCTTC
. | TRBJ2-7 | . | TRBV27 | CGRTGKGEQYF | TGTGGGAGGACCGGCAAGGGCGAGCAGTACTTC
. | TRBJ1-1 | . | TRBV29-1 | CSVEANMNTEAFF | TGCAGCGTTGAGGCTAATATGAACACTGAAGCTTTCTTT
. | TRBJ1-5 | TRBD1 | TRBV7-2 | CASSFGQGDQPQHF | TGTGCCAGCAGCTTCGGACAGGGCGACCAGCCCCAGCATTTT
. | TRBJ2-3 | TRBD1 | TRBV30 | CAWSDGQGADTQYF | TGTGCCTGGAGCGATGGACAGGGTGCAGATACGCAGTATTTT
. | TRBJ2-2 | TRBD1 | TRBV10-3 | CAISEGRTGGTGELFF | TGTGCCATCAGTGAGGGACGGACAGGGGGCACCGGGGAGCTGTTTTTT
. | TRBJ2-1 | TRBD1 | TRBV15 | CATSRDRVDNEQFF | TGTGCCACCAGCAGGGACAGGGTAGACAATGAGCAGTTCTTC